These T cell receptor beta chains were read from a single sample in a study of blood T cell repertoires in COVID-19. The repertoire was sequenced with immunoSEQ multiplex PCR; TCRdb's copy has only in-frame clones and lacks some. The sample has 140,000 or so clones, under 85% seen once. The source material was peripheral blood. These TCRs come from a man between 45 and 60 years old with active or convalescent COVID-19. Each CDR3 is given with its conserved first and last residue. D genes are given only for firm matches. Not every row has a clone size; where given, it reads once, few, many or a size class.

>-|TRBJ1-1|-|TRBV9
CASSRLVAGTEAFF
TGTGCCAGCAGCAGACTGGTCGCTGGCACTGAAGCTTTCTTT
>-|TRBJ2-7|few|TRBV27
CASSLSGAYEQYF
TGTGCCAGCAGTTTGTCAGGGGCCTACGAGCAGTACTTC
>-|TRBJ1-2|-|TRBV14
CASSQGQIYGYTF
TGTGCCAGCAGCCAGGGGCAGATCTATGGCTACACCTTC
>TRBD1|TRBJ2-1|-|TRBV19
CASSPRTGAQSSYNEQFF
TGTGCCAGTAGTCCTCGGACAGGGGCCCAAAGCTCCTACAATGAGCAGTTCTTC
>TRBD1|TRBJ1-1|-|TRBV4-1
CASSLQGETEAFF
TGCGCCAGCAGCCTACAGGGGGAAACTGAAGCTTTCTTT
>TRBD1|TRBJ1-2|-|TRBV4-1
CASSQDNRGAGYGYTF
TGCGCCAGCAGCCAAGATAACAGGGGCGCTGGCTATGGCTACACCTTC
>TRBD2|TRBJ2-1|-|TRBV9
CASSDLLAGGEQFF
TGTGCCAGCAGCGACCTTCTAGCGGGAGGCGAGCAGTTCTTC
>TRBD1|TRBJ2-3|-|TRBV2
CASSGDRGRDTQYF
TGTGCCAGCAGTGGGGACAGGGGGAGAGATACGCAGTATTTT
>TRBD1|TRBJ1-3|-|TRBV7-8
CASSPTAEDRAGNTIYF
TGTGCCAGCAGCCCCACTGCCGAAGACAGGGCTGGAAACACCATATATTTT
>-|TRBJ2-7|many|TRBV24-1
CATSQGYEQYF
TGTGCCACCAGTCAGGGTTACGAGCAGTACTTC
>-|TRBJ1-6|-|TRBV6-1
CASSEAPGVLTPLHF
TGTGCCAGCAGTGAAGCGCCCGGGGTTCTGACACCCCTCCACTTT
>-|TRBJ1-2|many|TRBV4-1
CASSHGGRRPNYGYTF
TGCGCCAGCAGCCATGGGGGGAGGCGGCCTAACTATGGCTACACCTTC
>-|TRBJ2-3|-|TRBV11-3
CASSFTVGAELTDTQYF
TGTGCCAGCAGCTTTACTGTGGGGGCAGAACTCACAGATACGCAGTATTTT
>-|TRBJ2-5|-|TRBV10-2
CASSMKRGGETQYF
TGCGCCAGCAGTATGAAACGGGGAGGAGAGACCCAGTACTTC
>-|TRBJ2-3|-|TRBV10-1
CASSESQGATDTQYF
TGCGCCAGCAGTGAGTCACAAGGGGCCACAGATACGCAGTATTTT